The rows below give T cell receptor beta chains drawn from one sample of a study of regulatory T cells in long-lasting Graves disease. TCRdb analysed the multiplex PCR reads with MiXCR anew, one entry per CDR3 protein. The table has 400,000 to 500,000 distinct CDR3 sequences, 12% to 15% seen once. The sample was also linked to a second study, of T cells in Graves' hyperthyroidism and ophthalmopathy.

Material: peripheral blood mononuclear cells (PBMCs), obtained at new diagnosis, from a patient treated with antithyroid drugs. All receptors come from a woman aged 45 to 65 with Graves disease. Each CDR3 is given with its conserved first and last residue. A D gene is named only where the DNA matches it firmly. The size field is filled for only some rows; it gives once, few, many or a size class.

j_call,v_call,d_call,clone_size,cdr3_nt,cdr3_aa
TRBJ1-5,TRBV20-1,.,once,TGCAGTGCTAGAAAGTCGTGGGCAGCGACTATGGGCAATCAGCCCCAGCATTTT,CSARKSWAATMGNQPQHF
TRBJ2-2,TRBV6-2/TRBV6-3,TRBD2,many,TGTGCCAGCAGTGAAGCGGGAGGGGAAACCGGGGAGCTGTTTTTT,CASSEAGGETGELFF
TRBJ2-1,TRBV18,.,many,TGTGCCAGCTCGCCAGGGGAAGGAGGGGGTAATGAGCAGTTCTTC,CASSPGEGGGNEQFF
TRBJ1-1,TRBV10-3,.,many,TGTGCCATCAGTGAGTCTAAAGGGGGGGTCACTGAAGCTTTCTTT,CAISESKGGVTEAFF
TRBJ2-7,TRBV27,.,many,TGTGCCAGCAGTTTATCGTTGCAGACTAAAGGGGAGCAGTACTTC,CASSLSLQTKGEQYF
TRBJ2-7,TRBV6-1,TRBD1,many,TGTGCCAGCAGTGAAACGGGACAGAAAGCCTACGAGCAGTACTTC,CASSETGQKAYEQYF
TRBJ2-1,TRBV7-8,TRBD2,many,TGTGCCAGCAGCTCGGGACTAGCGGGAGCTGAGCAGTTCTTC,CASSSGLAGAEQFF
TRBJ1-6,TRBV27,.,.,TGTGCCAGCAGTACACCGGGACGGAGAGATTCACCCCTCCACTTT,CASSTPGRRDSPLHF
TRBJ2-7,TRBV9,.,.,TGTGCCAGACACCCGAGGGATCCCTACGAGCAGTACTTC,CARHPRDPYEQYF
TRBJ2-5,TRBV6-1,.,few,TGTGCCAGCAGTCCAACCAGGGAGACCCAGTACTTC,CASSPTRETQYF
TRBJ2-7,TRBV28,TRBD2,.,TGTGCCAGCAGCTTACCCGGGACTAGCGGATCCTACGAGCAGTACTTC,CASSLPGTSGSYEQYF
TRBJ2-2,TRBV12-3/TRBV12-4,.,many,TGTGCCAGCAGTCTCCCCCGGCGGAGCCAAATAGGGGAGCTGTTTTTT,CASSLPRRSQIGELFF
TRBJ1-5,TRBV6-1,.,many,TGTGCCAGCAGTGAAGCGGGGTACGGTCAGCCCCAGCATTTT,CASSEAGYGQPQHF
TRBJ2-1,TRBV4-1,TRBD1,.,TGCGCCAGCAGCCAAGTTTGGGACAGGGGATCCTACAATGAGCAGTTCTTC,CASSQVWDRGSYNEQFF
TRBJ2-3,TRBV28,TRBD2,.,TGTGCCAGCAGTCCGACTAGCGCCTCCACAGATACGCAGTATTTT,CASSPTSASTDTQYF
TRBJ2-1,TRBV20-1,TRBD2,few,TGCAGTGCGACCGGGACTAGTCGTTGGAATGAGCAGTTCTTC,CSATGTSRWNEQFF
TRBJ1-1,TRBV2,TRBD1,many,TGTGCCAGCAACCAAGACAGGGGCTCGAACACTGAAGCTTTCTTT,CASNQDRGSNTEAFF
TRBJ2-7,TRBV5-1,TRBD2,.,TGCGCCAGCAGCTTGGGGGCGGGAGGACCCTACGAGCAGTACTTC,CASSLGAGGPYEQYF
TRBJ2-1,TRBV12-3/TRBV12-4,.,many,TGTGCCAGCAGTCCTACTACTAGCAATGAGCAGTTCTTC,CASSPTTSNEQFF
TRBJ1-2,TRBV28,.,few,TGTGCCAGCAGTTTACGGCGGAGGGATGGCTACACCTTC,CASSLRRRDGYTF
TRBJ2-5,TRBV6-2/TRBV6-3,.,many,TGTGCCAGCAGTTACTCTTGGCCGATCGTCGAGACCCAGTACTTC,CASSYSWPIVETQYF
TRBJ2-1,TRBV11-2,.,many,TGTGCCAGCAGCTTAGGCGGGTCTCCTGAGCAGTTCTTC,CASSLGGSPEQFF
TRBJ1-2,TRBV28,.,many,TGTGCCAGCAGTCGACAGGCAAACTATGGCTACACCTTC,CASSRQANYGYTF
TRBJ1-6,TRBV27,TRBD1,few,TGTGCCAGCAGTTTATCGGGACAGGGCCTCATGGGAGGGTCACCCCTCCACTTT,CASSLSGQGLMGGSPLHF
TRBJ2-2,TRBV14,TRBD1,few,TGTGCCAGCAGCCAAGTGTTCGGGACAGATATAACCGGGGAGCTGTTTTTT,CASSQVFGTDITGELFF
TRBJ2-7,TRBV6-1,TRBD1,many,TGTGCCAGCAGGACCGAGGGACAGGGGCTATTCTACGAGCAGTACTTC,CASRTEGQGLFYEQYF
TRBJ2-5,TRBV7-9,TRBD2,many,TGTGCCAGCAGCTTACGAGCGGGAGGCTCCTTTCAGACCCAGTACTTC,CASSLRAGGSFQTQYF
TRBJ2-3,TRBV6-1,.,many,TGTGCCAGCAGCCGCCATCATGCGGGACGCACAGATACGCAGTATTTT,CASSRHHAGRTDTQYF
TRBJ2-5,TRBV3-1,TRBD2,many,TGTGCCAGCAGCCAGTCGCGGGAGGAGACCCAGTACTTC,CASSQSREETQYF
TRBJ2-3,TRBV18,.,many,TGTGCCAGCTCACCATGGCACGAGGGGCTAGATACGCAGTATTTT,CASSPWHEGLDTQYF
TRBJ1-5,TRBV6-1,.,.,TGTGCCAGCAGTGAAGGGCAGGTCGGTTATAGCAATCAGCCCCAGCATTTT,CASSEGQVGYSNQPQHF
TRBJ1-4,TRBV3-1,.,many,TGTGCCAGCAGCCAAGCCGGGACACCTGGGGAAAAACTGTTTTTT,CASSQAGTPGEKLFF
TRBJ2-1,TRBV7-3,TRBD1,many,TGTGCCAGCAGCCCTGACAGGGTCCCCTACAATGAGCAGTTCTTC,CASSPDRVPYNEQFF
TRBJ2-1,TRBV11-3,TRBD2,.,TGTGCCAGCAGCCCCTGGACTAGCGGGATAAAATCGATGTATGAGCAGTTCTTC,CASSPWTSGIKSMYEQFF
TRBJ1-6,TRBV6-5,.,many,TGTGCCAGCAGTTACTCTTCTTCCTATAATTCACCCCTCCACTTT,CASSYSSSYNSPLHF
TRBJ2-5,TRBV13,TRBD2,few,TGTGCCAGCAGTGGGGGACTAGCGGGAGATGAGACCCAAGAGACCCAGTACTTC,CASSGGLAGDETQETQYF
TRBJ2-7,TRBV9,.,few,TGTGCCAGCAGCGTAGGGGGCCGGACCTACGAGCAGTACTTC,CASSVGGRTYEQYF
TRBJ1-1,TRBV19,.,many,TGTGCCACCCATCCGTCCGGGAAGAACACTGAAGCTTTCTTT,CATHPSGKNTEAFF
TRBJ1-5,TRBV28,.,many,TGTGCCAGCAGCTCTGGACTTGTATTCGGTCAGCCCCAGCATTTT,CASSSGLVFGQPQHF
TRBJ2-1,TRBV5-1,TRBD2,many,TGCGCCAGCAGCTTGAGCGGGAGGAACAATGAGCAGTTCTTC,CASSLSGRNNEQFF
TRBJ2-7,TRBV11-1,.,many,TGTGCCAGCAGCTTATACGGATATTCCTACGAGCAGTACTTC,CASSLYGYSYEQYF
TRBJ2-7,TRBV7-9,TRBD1,.,TGTGCCAGCGGGGACAGCGTCTCCTACGAGCAGTACTTC,CASGDSVSYEQYF
TRBJ1-5,TRBV5-6,.,.,TGTGCCAGCAGCTTGCGGCCTCTTGGTAGCAATCAGCCCCAGCATTTT,CASSLRPLGSNQPQHF